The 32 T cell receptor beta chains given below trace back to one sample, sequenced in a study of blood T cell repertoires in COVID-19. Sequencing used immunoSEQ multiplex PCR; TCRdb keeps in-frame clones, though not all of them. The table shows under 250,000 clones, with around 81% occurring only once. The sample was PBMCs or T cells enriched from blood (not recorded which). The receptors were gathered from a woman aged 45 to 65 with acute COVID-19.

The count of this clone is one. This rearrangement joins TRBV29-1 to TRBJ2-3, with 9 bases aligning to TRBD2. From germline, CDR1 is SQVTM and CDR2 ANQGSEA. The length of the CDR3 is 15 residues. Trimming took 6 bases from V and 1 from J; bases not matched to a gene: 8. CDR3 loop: CSVGGWTSGTDTQYF. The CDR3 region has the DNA TGCAGCGTCGGCGGGTGGACTAGCGGCACAGATACGCAGTATTTT.

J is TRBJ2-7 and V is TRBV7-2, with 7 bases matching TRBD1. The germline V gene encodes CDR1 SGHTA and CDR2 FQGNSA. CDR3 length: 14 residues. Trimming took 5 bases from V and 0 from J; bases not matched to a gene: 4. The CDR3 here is CASSTTGNSYEQYF. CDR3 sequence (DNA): TGTGCCAGCAGCACGACAGGGAACTCCTACGAGCAGTACTTC.

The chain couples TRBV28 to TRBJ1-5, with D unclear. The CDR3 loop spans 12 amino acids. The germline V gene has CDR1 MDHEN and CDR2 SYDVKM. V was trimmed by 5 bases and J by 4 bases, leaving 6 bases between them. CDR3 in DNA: TGTGCCAGCAGTACAGAGAATCAGCCCCAGCATTTT. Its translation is CASSTENQPQHF.

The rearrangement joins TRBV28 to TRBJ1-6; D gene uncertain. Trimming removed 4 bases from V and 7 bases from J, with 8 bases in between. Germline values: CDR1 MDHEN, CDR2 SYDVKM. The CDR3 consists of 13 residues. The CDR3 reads CASSSPQNSPLHF. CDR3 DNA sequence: TGTGCCAGCAGTTCCCCCCAAAATTCACCCCTCCACTTT. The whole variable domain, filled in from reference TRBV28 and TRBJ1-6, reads DVKVTQSSRYLVKRTGEKVFLECVQDMDHENMFWYRQDPGLGLRLIYFSYDVKMKEKGDIPEGYSVSREKKERFSLILESASTNQTSMYLCASSSPQNSPLHFGNGTRLTVT.

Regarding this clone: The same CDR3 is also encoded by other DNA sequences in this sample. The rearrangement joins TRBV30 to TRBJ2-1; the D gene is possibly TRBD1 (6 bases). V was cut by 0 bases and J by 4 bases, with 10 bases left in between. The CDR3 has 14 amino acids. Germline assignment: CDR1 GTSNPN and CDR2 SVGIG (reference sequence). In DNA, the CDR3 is TGTGCCTGGAGTGTGTCCGGGACATACAATGAGCAGTTCTTC. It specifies CAWSVSGTYNEQFF.

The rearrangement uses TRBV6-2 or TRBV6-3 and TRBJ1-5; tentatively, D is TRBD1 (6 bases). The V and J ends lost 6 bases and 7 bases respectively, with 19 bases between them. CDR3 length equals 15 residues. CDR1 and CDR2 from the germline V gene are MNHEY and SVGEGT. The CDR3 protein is CASSPRTVEGQPQHF. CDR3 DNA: TGTGCCAGCAGCCCCCGGACAGTCGAGGGACAGCCCCAGCATTTT.

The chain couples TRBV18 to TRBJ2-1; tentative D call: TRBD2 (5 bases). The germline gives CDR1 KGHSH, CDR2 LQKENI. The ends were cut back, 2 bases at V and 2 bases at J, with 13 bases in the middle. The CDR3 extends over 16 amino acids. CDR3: CASSPIAPGTYNEQFF. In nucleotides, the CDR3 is TGTGCCAGCTCACCAATAGCGCCGGGAACCTACAATGAGCAGTTCTTC.

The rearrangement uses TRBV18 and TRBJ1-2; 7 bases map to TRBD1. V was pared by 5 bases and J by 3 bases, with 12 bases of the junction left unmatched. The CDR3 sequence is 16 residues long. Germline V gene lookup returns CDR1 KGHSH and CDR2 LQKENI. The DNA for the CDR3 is TGTGCCAGCTCATTAGGGGGCGTCGCAACTGACTATGGCTACACCTTC. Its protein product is CASSLGGVATDYGYTF.

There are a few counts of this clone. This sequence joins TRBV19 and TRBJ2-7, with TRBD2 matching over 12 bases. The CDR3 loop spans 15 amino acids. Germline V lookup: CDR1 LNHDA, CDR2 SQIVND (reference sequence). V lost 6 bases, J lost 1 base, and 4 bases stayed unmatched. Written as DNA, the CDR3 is TGTGCCAGTAGCCACCTAGCGGGAGGGTCCTACGAGCAGTACTTC. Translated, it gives CASSHLAGGSYEQYF.

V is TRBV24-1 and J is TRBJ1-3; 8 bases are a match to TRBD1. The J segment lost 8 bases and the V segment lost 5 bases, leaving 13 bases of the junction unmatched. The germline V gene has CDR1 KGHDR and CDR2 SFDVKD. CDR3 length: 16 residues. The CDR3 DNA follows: TGTGCCACCAGTGCCGGACAGGGTAGTTTTGGGGACACCATATATTTT. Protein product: CATSAGQGSFGDTIYF.

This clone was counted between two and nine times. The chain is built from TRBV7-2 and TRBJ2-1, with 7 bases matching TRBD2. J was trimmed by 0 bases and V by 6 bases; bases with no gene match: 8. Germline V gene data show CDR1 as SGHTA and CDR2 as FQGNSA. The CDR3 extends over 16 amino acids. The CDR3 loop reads CASRPSGSSSYNEQFF. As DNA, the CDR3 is TGTGCCAGCAGACCTAGCGGCTCGAGCTCCTACAATGAGCAGTTCTTC.

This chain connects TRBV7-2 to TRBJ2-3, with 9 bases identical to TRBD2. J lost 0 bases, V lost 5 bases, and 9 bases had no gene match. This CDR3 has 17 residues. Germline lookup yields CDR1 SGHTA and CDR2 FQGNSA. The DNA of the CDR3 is TGTGCCAGCAGCCCCGGGACTAGCAGATCTAGCACAGATACGCAGTATTTT. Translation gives CASSPGTSRSSTDTQYF.

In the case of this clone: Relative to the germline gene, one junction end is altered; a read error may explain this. The DNA for the CDR3 is TGTGCTAGCACCCGTTTTGGGGGCGACCAAGAGACCCAGTACTTC. This translates into CASTRFGGDQETQYF. The V gene is TRBV7-7, the J gene TRBJ2-5; possible D gene TRBD1, 6 bases. This CDR3 has 15 residues. Looked up from germline, CDR1 is SSHAT and CDR2 is FNYEAQ (reference sequence).

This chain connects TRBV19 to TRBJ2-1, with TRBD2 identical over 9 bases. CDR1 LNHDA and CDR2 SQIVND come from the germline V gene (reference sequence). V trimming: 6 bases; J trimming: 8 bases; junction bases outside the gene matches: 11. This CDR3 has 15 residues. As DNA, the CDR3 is TGTGCCAGTAGGGGGGGACTAGCAATGGTCCATGAGCAGTTCTTC. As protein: CASRGGLAMVHEQFF.

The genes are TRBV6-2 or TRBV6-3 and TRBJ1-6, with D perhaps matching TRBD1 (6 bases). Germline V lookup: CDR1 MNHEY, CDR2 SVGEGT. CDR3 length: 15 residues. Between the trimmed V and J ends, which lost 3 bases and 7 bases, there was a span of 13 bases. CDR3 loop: CASSYSGTSNSPLHF. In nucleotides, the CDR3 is TGTGCCAGCAGTTATTCCGGGACATCAAATTCACCCCTCCACTTT.

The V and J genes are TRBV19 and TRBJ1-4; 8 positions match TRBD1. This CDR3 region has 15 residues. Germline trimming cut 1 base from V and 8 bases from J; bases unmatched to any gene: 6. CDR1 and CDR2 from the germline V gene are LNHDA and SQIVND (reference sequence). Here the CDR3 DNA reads TGTGCCAGTAGTATAGCGCAGGGGGCAGGCGAAAAACTGTTTTTT. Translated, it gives CASSIAQGAGEKLFF.

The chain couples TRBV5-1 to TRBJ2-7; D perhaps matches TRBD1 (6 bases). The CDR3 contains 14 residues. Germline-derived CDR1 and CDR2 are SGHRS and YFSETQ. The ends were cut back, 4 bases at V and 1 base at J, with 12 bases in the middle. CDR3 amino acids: CASSRTAPSYEQYF. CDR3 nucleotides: TGCGCCAGCAGCCGGACAGCACCATCCTACGAGCAGTACTTC. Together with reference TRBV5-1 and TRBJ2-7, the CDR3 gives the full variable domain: KAGVTQTPRYLIKTRGQQVTLSCSPISGHRSVSWYQQTPGQGLQFLFEYFSETQRNKGNFPGRFSGRQFSNSRSEMNVSTLELGDSALYLCASSRTAPSYEQYFGPGTRLTVT.

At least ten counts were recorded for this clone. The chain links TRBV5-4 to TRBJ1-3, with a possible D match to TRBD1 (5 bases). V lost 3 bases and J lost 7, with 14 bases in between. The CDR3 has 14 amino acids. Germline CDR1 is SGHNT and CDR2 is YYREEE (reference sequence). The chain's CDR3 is CASSYQDRANTIYF. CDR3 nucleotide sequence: TGTGCCAGCAGCTACCAAGACAGAGCCAACACCATATATTTT.

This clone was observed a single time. The DNA for the CDR3 is TGTGCCAGCAGCATCTCCGGGACAGGGTTTGGGAAACTGTTTTTT. It codes for CASSISGTGFGKLFF. The rearrangement uses TRBV28 and TRBJ1-4, with 9 bases that match TRBD1. In germline, CDR1 is MDHEN, CDR2 SYDVKM. This CDR3 region has 15 residues. The V gene end was trimmed by 6 bases and the J gene end by 11 bases; junction bases not matched to a gene: 13.

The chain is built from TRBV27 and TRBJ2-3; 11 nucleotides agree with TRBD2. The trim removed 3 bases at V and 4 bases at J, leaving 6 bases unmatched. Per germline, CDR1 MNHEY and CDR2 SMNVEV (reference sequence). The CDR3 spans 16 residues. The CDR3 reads CASSFTSGSRSDTQYF. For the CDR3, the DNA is TGTGCCAGCAGTTTCACTAGCGGGAGTAGGTCAGATACGCAGTATTTT.

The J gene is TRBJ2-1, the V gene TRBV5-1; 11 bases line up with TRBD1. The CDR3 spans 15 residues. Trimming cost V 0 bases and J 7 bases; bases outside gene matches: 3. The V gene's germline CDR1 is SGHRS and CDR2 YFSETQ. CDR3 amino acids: CASSLVGQGANEQFF. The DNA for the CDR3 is TGCGCCAGCAGCTTGGTCGGACAGGGGGCAAATGAGCAGTTCTTC.

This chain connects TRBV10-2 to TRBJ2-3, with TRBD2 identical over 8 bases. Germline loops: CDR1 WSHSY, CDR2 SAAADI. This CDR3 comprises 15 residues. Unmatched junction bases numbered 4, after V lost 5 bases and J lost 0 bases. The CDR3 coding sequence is TGCGCCAGCAGTTTTAGCGGGGCTAGCACAGATACGCAGTATTTT. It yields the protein CASSFSGASTDTQYF.

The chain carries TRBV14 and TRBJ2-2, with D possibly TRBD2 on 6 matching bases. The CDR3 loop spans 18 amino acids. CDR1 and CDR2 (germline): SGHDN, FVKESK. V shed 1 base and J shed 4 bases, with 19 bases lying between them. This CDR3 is CASSQVLFLQGGTGELFF. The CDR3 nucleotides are TGTGCCAGCAGCCAAGTTCTTTTTCTCCAGGGAGGCACCGGGGAGCTGTTTTTT.

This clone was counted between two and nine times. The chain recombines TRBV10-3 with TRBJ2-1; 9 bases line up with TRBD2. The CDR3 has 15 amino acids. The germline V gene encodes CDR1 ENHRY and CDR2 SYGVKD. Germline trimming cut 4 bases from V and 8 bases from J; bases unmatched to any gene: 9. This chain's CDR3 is CAISAGSGGRDEQFF. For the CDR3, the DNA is TGTGCCATCAGTGCGGGTAGCGGGGGTAGGGATGAGCAGTTCTTC.

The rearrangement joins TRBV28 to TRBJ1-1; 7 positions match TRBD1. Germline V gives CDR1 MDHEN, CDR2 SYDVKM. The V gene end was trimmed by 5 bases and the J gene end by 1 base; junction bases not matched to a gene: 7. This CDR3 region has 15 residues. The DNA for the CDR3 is TGTGCCAGCAGTGCCCCGGGACAGACGAACACTGAAGCTTTCTTT. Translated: CASSAPGQTNTEAFF.

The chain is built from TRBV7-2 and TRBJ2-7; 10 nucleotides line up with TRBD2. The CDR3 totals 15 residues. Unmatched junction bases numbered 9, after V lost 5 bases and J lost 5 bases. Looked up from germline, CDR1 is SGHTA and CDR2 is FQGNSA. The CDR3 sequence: CASSPRLAGAHEQYF. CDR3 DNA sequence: TGTGCCAGCAGCCCCCGTCTAGCGGGGGCGCACGAGCAGTACTTC.

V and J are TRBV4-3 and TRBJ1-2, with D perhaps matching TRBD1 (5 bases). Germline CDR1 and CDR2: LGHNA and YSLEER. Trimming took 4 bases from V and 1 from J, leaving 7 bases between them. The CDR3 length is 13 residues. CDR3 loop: CASSPQDNYGYTF. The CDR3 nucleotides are TGCGCCAGCAGCCCACAGGATAACTATGGCTACACCTTC.

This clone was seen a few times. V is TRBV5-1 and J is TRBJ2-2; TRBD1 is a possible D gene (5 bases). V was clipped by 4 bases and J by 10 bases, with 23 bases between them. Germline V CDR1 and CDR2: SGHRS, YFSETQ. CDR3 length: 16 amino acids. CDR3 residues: CASSPSLEIGAVELFF. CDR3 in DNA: TGCGCCAGCAGCCCAAGCCTCGAGATTGGGGCGGTGGAGCTGTTTTTT.

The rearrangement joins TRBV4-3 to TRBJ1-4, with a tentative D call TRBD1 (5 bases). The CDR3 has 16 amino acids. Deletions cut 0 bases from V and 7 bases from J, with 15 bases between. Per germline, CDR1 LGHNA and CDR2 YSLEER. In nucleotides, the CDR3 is TGCGCCAGCAGCCAAGATGGGGCAGGGTTGAGTGAAAAACTGTTTTTT. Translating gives CASSQDGAGLSEKLFF.

This CDR3 reads CAWNRGGTDTQYF. The DNA of the CDR3 is TGTGCCTGGAACCGCGGGGGCACAGATACGCAGTATTTT. The chain joins TRBV30 to TRBJ2-3, with D perhaps matching TRBD2 (6 bases). V gave up 4 bases and J gave up 1 base, with 9 bases separating them. The V gene's germline CDR1 is GTSNPN and CDR2 SVGIG (reference sequence). CDR3 length: 13 residues.

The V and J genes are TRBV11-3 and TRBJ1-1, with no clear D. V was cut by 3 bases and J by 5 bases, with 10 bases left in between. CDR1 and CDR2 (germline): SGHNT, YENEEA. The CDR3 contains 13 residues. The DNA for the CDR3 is TGTGCCAGCAGCTTTGTTAGTCAAACTGAAGCTTTCTTT. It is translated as CASSFVSQTEAFF.

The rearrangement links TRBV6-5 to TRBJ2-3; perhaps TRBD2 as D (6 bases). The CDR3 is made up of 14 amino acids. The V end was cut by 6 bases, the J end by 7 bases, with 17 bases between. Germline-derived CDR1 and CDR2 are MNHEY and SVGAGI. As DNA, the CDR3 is TGTGCCAGCAGGGCTAGCGACCGTTCAAATACGCAGTATTTT. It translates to CASRASDRSNTQYF.